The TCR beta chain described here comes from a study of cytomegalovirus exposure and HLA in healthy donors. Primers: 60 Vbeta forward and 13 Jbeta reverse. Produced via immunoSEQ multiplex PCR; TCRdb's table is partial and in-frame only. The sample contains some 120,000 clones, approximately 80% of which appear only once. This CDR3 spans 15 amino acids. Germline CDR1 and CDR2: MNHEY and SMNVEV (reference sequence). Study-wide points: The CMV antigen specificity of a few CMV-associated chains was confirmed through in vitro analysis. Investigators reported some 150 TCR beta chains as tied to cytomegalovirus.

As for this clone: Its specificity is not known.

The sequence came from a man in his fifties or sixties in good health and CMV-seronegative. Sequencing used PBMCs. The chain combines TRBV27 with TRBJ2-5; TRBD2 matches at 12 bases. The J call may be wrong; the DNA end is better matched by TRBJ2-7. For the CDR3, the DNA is TGTGCCAGCAGTCCCCGGACTAGCGGGACCTACGAGCAGTACTTC. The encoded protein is CASSPRTSGTYEQYF.